These 3 T cell receptor beta chains were all obtained from the same sample, sequenced in a study of CD8 T cells in ankylosing spondylitis. Each CDR3 protein gets one entry after TCRdb re-called the 5' RACE reads with MiXCR. Among approximately 100,000 distinct CDR3 sequences, roughly 8.3% were seen once, and the ten largest hold about a tenth. Material for sequencing was blood, either unsorted or a sorted T cell fraction (not recorded which). These receptors all come from a male donor with ankylosing spondylitis or in good health (not recorded which).

This clonotype was recorded once. This could be a read error, since a much larger clone is one nucleotide away. This sequence joins TRBV4-2 and TRBJ2-2; TRBD2 aligns across 7 bases. The V and J ends lost 1 base and 3 bases, in that order; junction bases with no gene match: 2. Germline V CDR1 and CDR2: LGHNA, YNFKEQ. The CDR3 consists of 15 residues. The CDR3 DNA reads as TGTGCCAGCAGCCAAGGGGAGGGCGACACCGGGGAGCTGTTTTTT. This translates into CASSQGEGDTGELFF.

This clonotype was seen many times. This chain's CDR3 is CSARAPRGKLFF. CDR3 sequence (DNA): TGCAGTGCTAGAGCCCCAAGGGGAAAACTGTTTTTT. The chain links TRBV20-1 to TRBJ1-4, with a tentative D call TRBD1 (5 bases). Looked up from germline, CDR1 is DFQATT and CDR2 is SNEGSKA (reference sequence). This CDR3 comprises 12 residues. The germline V and J ends were trimmed by 1 base and 10 bases, with 10 bases remaining between them.

This clonotype was seen at least ten times. The V call is TRBV2, the J call TRBJ2-7; D uncertain. The CDR3 is made up of 15 amino acids. CDR1 is SNHLY and CDR2 is FYNNEI in the germline V gene. V shed 1 base and J shed 12 bases, with 22 bases lying between them. CDR3 in DNA: TGTGCCAGCAGTGAAGGCTTCGTGGCAGCCGATCTGAGGTACTTC. It translates to CASSEGFVAADLRYF.